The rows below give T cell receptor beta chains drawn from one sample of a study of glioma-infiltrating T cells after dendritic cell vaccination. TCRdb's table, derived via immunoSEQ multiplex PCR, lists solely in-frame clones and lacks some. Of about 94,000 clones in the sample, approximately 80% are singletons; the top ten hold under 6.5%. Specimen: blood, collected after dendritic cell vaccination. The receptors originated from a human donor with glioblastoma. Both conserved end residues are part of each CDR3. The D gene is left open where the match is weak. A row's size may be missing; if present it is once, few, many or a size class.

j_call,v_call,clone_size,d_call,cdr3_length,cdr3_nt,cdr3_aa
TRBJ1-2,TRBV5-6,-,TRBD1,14,TGTGCCAGCAGTCGCCAGGACAGGGGCCATGGCTACACCTTC,CASSRQDRGHGYTF
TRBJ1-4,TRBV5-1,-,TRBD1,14,TGCGCCAGCAGCCGGCAGGGGGCGCCGGAAAAACTGTTTTTT,CASSRQGAPEKLFF
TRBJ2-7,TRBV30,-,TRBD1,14,TGTGCCTGGAGTCGGGACAGAACCTTTTACGAGCAGTACTTC,CAWSRDRTFYEQYF
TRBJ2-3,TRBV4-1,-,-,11,TGCGCCAGCAGCCAATACAATACGCAGTATTTT,CASSQYNTQYF
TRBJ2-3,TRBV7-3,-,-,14,TGTGCCAGCAGCCGTAGCGTGAGTGCAGATACGCAGTATTTT,CASSRSVSADTQYF
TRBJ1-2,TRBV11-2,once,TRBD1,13,TGTGCCAGCAGCTTAACAGGGGAGCAAGGCTACACCTTC,CASSLTGEQGYTF
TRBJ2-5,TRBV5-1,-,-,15,TGCGCCAGCAGCCCCTCCGGTACGCGGGGAGAGACCCAGTACTTC,CASSPSGTRGETQYF
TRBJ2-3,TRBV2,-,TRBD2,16,TGTGCCAGCAGCGGAGGAGGACTAGCGGGGTCAGATACGCAGTATTTT,CASSGGGLAGSDTQYF
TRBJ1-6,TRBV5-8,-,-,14,TGTGCCAGCAGCTTGGCCGACTGGAATTCACCCCTCCACTTT,CASSLADWNSPLHF
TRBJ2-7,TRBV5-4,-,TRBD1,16,TGTGCCAGCAGCCCACCCCCGGGACAGGGGCACCACGAGCAGTACTTC,CASSPPPGQGHHEQYF
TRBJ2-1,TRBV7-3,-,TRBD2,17,TGTGCCAGCAGCTTCTACGGGGGGACCTCCTCCTACAATGAGCAGTTCTTC,CASSFYGGTSSYNEQFF
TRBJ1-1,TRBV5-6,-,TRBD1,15,TGTGCCAGCAGCGGGAACAGGGGGCGATACACTGAAGCTTTCTTT,CASSGNRGRYTEAFF
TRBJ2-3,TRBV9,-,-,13,TGTGCCAGCAGCGAAGCGGGCACAGATACGCAGTATTTT,CASSEAGTDTQYF
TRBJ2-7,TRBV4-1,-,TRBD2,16,TGCGCCAGCAGCCATGGCGGCCGCGGCGGGAGCTACGAGCAGTACTTC,CASSHGGRGGSYEQYF
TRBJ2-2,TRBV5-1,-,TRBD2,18,TGCGCCAGCAGCGTGGATAGCGGGAGGGCCCTTTTCGGCGGGGAGCTGTTTTTT,CASSVDSGRALFGGELFF
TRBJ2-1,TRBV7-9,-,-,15,TGTGCCAGCAGCTTAGGGTCCTCCCGCCGGAATGAGCAGTTCTTC,CASSLGSSRRNEQFF
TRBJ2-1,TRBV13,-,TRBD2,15,TGTGCCAGCAGCCAAAAAGCGGGAGCGTTCAATGAGCAGTTCTTC,CASSQKAGAFNEQFF
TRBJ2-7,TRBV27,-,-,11,TGTGCCAGCAGTTTCCTCTACGAGCAGTACTTC,CASSFLYEQYF
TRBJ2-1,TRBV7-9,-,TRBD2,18,TGTGCCAGCAGCTTCCCAAAATCTAGCGGGAGGTCCTACAATGAGCAGTTCTTC,CASSFPKSSGRSYNEQFF
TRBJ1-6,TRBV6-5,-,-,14,TGTGCCAGCAACGAGAATCGAGGGGGTTCACCCCTCCACTTT,CASNENRGGSPLHF
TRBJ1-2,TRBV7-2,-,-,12,TGTGCCAGCAGCTTAGGGCCATCCCTCAACACCTTC,CASSLGPSLNTF
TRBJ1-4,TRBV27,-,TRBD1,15,TGTGCCAGCAGTATCGGAGCACAGGGGGATGAAAAACTGTTTTTT,CASSIGAQGDEKLFF
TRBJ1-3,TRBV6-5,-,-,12,TGTGCCAGCAGTTACGGGGGGAACACCATATATTTT,CASSYGGNTIYF
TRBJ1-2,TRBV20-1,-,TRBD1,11,TGCAGTGCGGACAGGGCCTATGGCTACACCTTC,CSADRAYGYTF
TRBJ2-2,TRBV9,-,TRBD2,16,TGTGCCAGCAGCGTAGTTGGGGGGGACAACACCGGGGAGCTGTTTTTT,CASSVVGGDNTGELFF
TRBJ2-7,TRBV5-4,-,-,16,TGTGCCAGCAGCTTGTATGGCGGGGGCACCTCCTACGAGCAGTACTTC,CASSLYGGGTSYEQYF
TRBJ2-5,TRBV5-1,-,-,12,TGCGCCAGCAGCTCCCGCCAAGAGACCCAGTACTTC,CASSSRQETQYF
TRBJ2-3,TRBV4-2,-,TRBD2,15,TGTGCCAGCAGCCCGCAAGCGGGAGACACAGATACGCAGTATTTT,CASSPQAGDTDTQYF
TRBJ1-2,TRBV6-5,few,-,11,TGTGCCAGCACGTTATCCTATGGCTACACCTTC,CASTLSYGYTF
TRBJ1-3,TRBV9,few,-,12,TGTGCCAGCAGCGTGTCAGAAAACACCATATATTTT,CASSVSENTIYF
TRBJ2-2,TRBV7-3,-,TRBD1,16,TGTGCCAGCAGCTTAACTGGGACAGGGACCGCCGGGGAGCTGTTTTTT,CASSLTGTGTAGELFF
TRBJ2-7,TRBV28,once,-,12,TGTGCCAGCAGTCCACCTAGCACAGAGCAGTACTTC,CASSPPSTEQYF
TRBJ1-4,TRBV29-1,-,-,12,TGCAGCGTCACAGTAACTAATGAAAAACTGTTTTTT,CSVTVTNEKLFF
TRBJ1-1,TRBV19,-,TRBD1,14,TGTGCCAGTAGTGCCGAGGGGGCGAGGGCTGAAGCTTTCTTT,CASSAEGARAEAFF
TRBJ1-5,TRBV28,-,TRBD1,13,TGTGCCAGCAGGGGACAGGGCTTAGGGCCCCAGCATTTT,CASRGQGLGPQHF
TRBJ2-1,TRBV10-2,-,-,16,TGCGCCAGCAGTGATTTAGGAGGCAGGCCGTACAATGAGCAGTTCTTC,CASSDLGGRPYNEQFF
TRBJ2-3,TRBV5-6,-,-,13,TGTGCCAGCAGCCCCCCGGGGACAGATACGCAGTATTTT,CASSPPGTDTQYF
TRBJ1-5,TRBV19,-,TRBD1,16,TGTGCCAGTAGTATGGGGACAGGGCGTAGCAATCAGCCCCAGCATTTT,CASSMGTGRSNQPQHF
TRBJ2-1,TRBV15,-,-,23,TGTGCCACCAGCAGAGATAGGCTGTTCGACAGGGACAGCGGACTAAATCTGGGTAATGAGCAGTTCTTC,CATSRDRLFDRDSGLNLGNEQFF
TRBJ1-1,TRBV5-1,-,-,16,TGCGCCAGCAGCCCTGACAGCAACTACATGAACACTGAAGCTTTCTTT,CASSPDSNYMNTEAFF
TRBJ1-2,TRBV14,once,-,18,TGTGCCAGCAGCCAAGAGGCTTGGGGCAGTCCCGCTGGTAGTGGCTACACCTTC,CASSQEAWGSPAGSGYTF
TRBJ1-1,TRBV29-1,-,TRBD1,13,TGCAGCGTTGAAGAGCCCAGGGGGACTGAAGCTTTCTTT,CSVEEPRGTEAFF
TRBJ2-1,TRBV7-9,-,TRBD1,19,TGTGCCAGCAGCTTAACTCCGGGACAGCTTCCTAGCTCCTACAATGAGCAGTTCTTC,CASSLTPGQLPSSYNEQFF
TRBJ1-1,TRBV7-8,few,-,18,TGTGCCAGCAGCTTAGCGTGGGGGGGGCGCGGGACGAACACTGAAGCTTTCTTT,CASSLAWGGRGTNTEAFF
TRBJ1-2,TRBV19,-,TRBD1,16,TGTGCCAGTAGTGGCTACAGGGGGCTAGCTACAGGAGGCTACACCTTC,CASSGYRGLATGGYTF
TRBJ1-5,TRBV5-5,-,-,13,TGTGCCAGCAGCTTCTCGGGAAATCAGCCCCAGCATTTT,CASSFSGNQPQHF
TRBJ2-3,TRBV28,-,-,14,TGTGCCAGCCCCAAAGTTGGACCGGGGGATACGCAGTATTTT,CASPKVGPGDTQYF
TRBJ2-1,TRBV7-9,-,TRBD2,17,TGTGCCAGCAGCTCCCCCCCAAGACTAGCTTGGTACAATGAGCAGTTCTTC,CASSSPPRLAWYNEQFF
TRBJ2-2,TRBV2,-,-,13,TGTGCCAGCAGACAGGGCAACACCGGGGAGCTGTTTTTT,CASRQGNTGELFF